Listed below are T cell receptor beta chains from one sample, sequenced in a study of cytomegalovirus exposure and HLA in healthy donors. Assay: immunoSEQ multiplex PCR; the TCRdb copy retains only in-frame clones and omits some. The repertoire has more than 95,000 clones, about four fifths of them found once; the top ten carry under 3%. Material: PBMCs. These TCRs come from a female donor in good health and CMV-seropositive. Each CDR3 is given with its conserved first and last residue. Each record gives: V gene, CDR3 protein.

V: TRBV28
CDR3: CASSPTGEGGDEQYF

V: TRBV5-8
CDR3: CASTHRGQGMDTF

V: TRBV4-1
CDR3: CASSQEKGLSNQPQHF

V: TRBV7-2
CDR3: CASSPVSNYGYTF

V: TRBV4-3
CDR3: CASSQAIDRTEAFF

V: TRBV7-2
CDR3: CASSSGVEQYF

V: TRBV7-2
CDR3: CASSLAGQGSETQYF

V: TRBV5-1
CDR3: CATPAGGGYTEAFF

V: TRBV7-7
CDR3: CASSSQPLAGKNEQFF

V: TRBV11-2
CDR3: CASSSTRSRANTGELFF

V: TRBV19
CDR3: CATYRASKNTEAFF

V: TRBV28
CDR3: CASSQGGYGYTF

V: TRBV10-3
CDR3: CAIRDTLGYGYTF

V: TRBV7-2
CDR3: CASSLMTGTGRGELFF

V: TRBV7-2
CDR3: CASSVGTSGRSTDTQYF

V: TRBV13
CDR3: CASREQGSSEQYF

V: TRBV5-4
CDR3: CASSLGDRTSGYEQYF

V: TRBV18
CDR3: CASSRRDRGNGQPQHF